The TCR beta chain under discussion was sequenced for a study of STAT5B mutations in CD4+ large granular lymphocyte leukemia. Study background: Among healthy controls, a particular HLA allele went with more CDR3 'QG' motifs.

There are 18 residues in the CDR3. The germline gives CDR1 SEHNR, CDR2 FQNEAQ (reference sequence). The J segment lost 4 bases and the V segment lost 3 bases, leaving 7 bases of the junction unmatched. The assay was run at survey level. The protocol was immunoSEQ multiplex PCR, while the TCRdb copy is restricted to in-frame clones and leaves out a portion. Found here are over 30,000 clones, over 65% of them singletons; the top ten hold 7.1%. The chain has TRBV7-9 and TRBJ2-1; 15 nucleotides line up with TRBD2. Sequenced material: CD4+ T cells from blood buffy coats. The source is a human donor in good health. The CDR3 DNA reads TGTGCCAGCAGCTTGTCAGGGACTAGCGGGGGGAATTACAATGAGCAGTTCTTC. It is translated as CASSLSGTSGGNYNEQFF.